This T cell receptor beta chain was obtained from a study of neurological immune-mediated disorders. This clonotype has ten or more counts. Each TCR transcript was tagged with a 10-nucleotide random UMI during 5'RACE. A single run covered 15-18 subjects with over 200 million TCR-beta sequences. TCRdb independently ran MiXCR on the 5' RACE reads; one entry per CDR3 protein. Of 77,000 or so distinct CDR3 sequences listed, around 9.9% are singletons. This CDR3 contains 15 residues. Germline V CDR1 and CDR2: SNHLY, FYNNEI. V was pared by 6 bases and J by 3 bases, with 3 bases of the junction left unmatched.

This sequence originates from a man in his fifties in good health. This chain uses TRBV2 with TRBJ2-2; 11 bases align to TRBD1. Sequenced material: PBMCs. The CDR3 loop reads CASSGDRGYTGELFF. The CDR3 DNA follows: TGTGCCAGCAGCGGGGACAGGGGGTACACCGGGGAGCTGTTTTTT.